The clone carrying this T cell receptor beta chain was seen a handful of times. What it recognizes is unknown. This entry is derived from a study of blood T cells in healthy people across ages. Primers used in a second PCR of roughly 7 to 12 cycles were a sample-barcoded 5' primer and a J-beta primer mix. From the 5' RACE reads, TCRdb called clonotypes with MiXCR, one entry per CDR3 protein. The sample lists around 790,000 distinct CDR3 sequences, around 42% seen once, with roughly 18% in the top ten. The CDR3 loop spans 13 amino acids. Per the germline V gene, CDR1 is GTSNPN and CDR2 is SVGIG (reference sequence). V lost 3 bases and J lost 5, with 13 bases in between. Study conclusions and caveats: Long-lived and aged donors differed, with more naive CD4+ cells and higher diversity in the long-lived.

Sequenced: blood. The TCR was taken from a man aged 55 to 70 in good health. This chain joins TRBV30 and TRBJ1-2; D gene unclear. The CDR3 nucleotides are TGTGCCTGGAGGCCCGGGGTGGCGTATGGCTACACCTTC. This gives the protein CAWRPGVAYGYTF.